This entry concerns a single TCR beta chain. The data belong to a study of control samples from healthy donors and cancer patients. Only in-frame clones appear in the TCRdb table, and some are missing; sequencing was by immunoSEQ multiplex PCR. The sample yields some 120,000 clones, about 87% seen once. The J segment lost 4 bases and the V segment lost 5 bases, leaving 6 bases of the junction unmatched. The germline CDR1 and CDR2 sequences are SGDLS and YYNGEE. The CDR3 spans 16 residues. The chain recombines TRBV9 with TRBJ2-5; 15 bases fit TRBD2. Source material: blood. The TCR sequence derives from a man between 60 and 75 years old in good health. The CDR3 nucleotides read TGTGCCAGCAGAACCGGGACTAGCGGGGGGCCAGAGACCCAGTACTTC. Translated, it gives CASRTGTSGGPETQYF.